A selection of T cell receptor beta chains follows, all from one sample in a study of T cell responses to AZD1222 COVID-19 vaccine. The assay was immunoSEQ multiplex PCR, and TCRdb's table has in-frame clones only and misses some. The sample contains 110,000 to 150,000 clones, approximately 94% of which appear only once. This specimen consisted of peripheral blood, obtained on day 0 of AZD1222 vaccination. Receptors originate from an adult in good health. CDR3s include the opening cysteine and the closing phenylalanine or tryptophan. Each record gives: V gene, J gene, D gene, clone size, CDR3 DNA, CDR3 protein. D genes are given only for firm matches. A clone size is listed for some rows: how often the clone was seen (once, few, many), or a class if it is expanded.

V gene: TRBV2
J gene: TRBJ2-1
D gene: TRBD2
clone size: -
CDR3 DNA: TGTGCCAGCAGTGCCCCCCGGACTAGCGGGGGTTTCGAGCAGTTCTTC
CDR3 protein: CASSAPRTSGGFEQFF

V gene: TRBV5-1
J gene: TRBJ1-4
D gene: -
clone size: -
CDR3 DNA: TGCGCCAGCACCTCCGAGGGGAATCCTAATGAAAAACTGTTTTTT
CDR3 protein: CASTSEGNPNEKLFF

V gene: TRBV28
J gene: TRBJ1-1
D gene: TRBD1
clone size: -
CDR3 DNA: TGTGCCAGCAGTATAACTCCAGGGGGCGCGGATGAAGCTTTCTTT
CDR3 protein: CASSITPGGADEAFF

V gene: TRBV5-6
J gene: TRBJ1-4
D gene: -
clone size: -
CDR3 DNA: TGTGCCAGCAGCTTGGACAGGGTCGACGAAAAACTGTTTTTT
CDR3 protein: CASSLDRVDEKLFF

V gene: TRBV7-2
J gene: TRBJ1-2
D gene: -
clone size: -
CDR3 DNA: TGTGCCAGCAGCTTATTAGGCAGCACTCTCTATGGCTACACCTTC
CDR3 protein: CASSLLGSTLYGYTF

V gene: TRBV5-8
J gene: TRBJ1-1
D gene: -
clone size: -
CDR3 DNA: TGTGCCAGCGATTCCCACGAGGGACCGAGTAACACTGAAGCTTTCTTT
CDR3 protein: CASDSHEGPSNTEAFF

V gene: TRBV9
J gene: TRBJ1-1
D gene: -
clone size: -
CDR3 DNA: TGTGCCAGCAGCCCCAGTAACACTGAAGCTTTCTTT
CDR3 protein: CASSPSNTEAFF

V gene: TRBV6-4
J gene: TRBJ1-2
D gene: -
clone size: -
CDR3 DNA: TGTGCCAGCAGTGACGGGGGGTATGGCTACACCTTC
CDR3 protein: CASSDGGYGYTF

V gene: TRBV7-4
J gene: TRBJ2-5
D gene: TRBD2
clone size: once
CDR3 DNA: TGTGCCAGCAGCAACCTGACTAGCGGAAAAGAGACCCAGTACTTC
CDR3 protein: CASSNLTSGKETQYF

V gene: TRBV6-1
J gene: TRBJ1-6
D gene: -
clone size: -
CDR3 DNA: TGTGCCAGCAGTGAAGCGGGATATAATTCACCCCTCCACTTT
CDR3 protein: CASSEAGYNSPLHF

V gene: TRBV11-3
J gene: TRBJ2-7
D gene: TRBD2
clone size: -
CDR3 DNA: TGTGCCAGCAGCTATCCTAGCGGGGACTACGAGCAGTACTTC
CDR3 protein: CASSYPSGDYEQYF

V gene: TRBV7-9
J gene: TRBJ1-4
D gene: -
clone size: -
CDR3 DNA: TGTGCCAGCAGCTTAGATGGCGGAGATGAAAAACTGTTTTTT
CDR3 protein: CASSLDGGDEKLFF

V gene: TRBV6-5
J gene: TRBJ2-2
D gene: -
clone size: -
CDR3 DNA: TGTGCCAGCAGTTACGGAGGCACCGGGGAGCTGTTTTTT
CDR3 protein: CASSYGGTGELFF

V gene: TRBV9
J gene: TRBJ2-1
D gene: -
clone size: -
CDR3 DNA: TGTGCCAGCAGCGTAAGGGCAGGAGGTGAGCAGTTCTTC
CDR3 protein: CASSVRAGGEQFF

V gene: TRBV7-9
J gene: TRBJ2-5
D gene: -
clone size: -
CDR3 DNA: TGTGCCAGCAGCCTCCAGGGCCGAGAGACCCAGTACTTC
CDR3 protein: CASSLQGRETQYF

V gene: TRBV6-5
J gene: TRBJ1-3
D gene: -
clone size: -
CDR3 DNA: TGTGCCAGCAGTTACTCGAAGCGGGGATTGGAAAACACCATATATTTT
CDR3 protein: CASSYSKRGLENTIYF

V gene: TRBV4-1
J gene: TRBJ1-2
D gene: TRBD1
clone size: -
CDR3 DNA: TGCGCCAGCAGCCAAGACTTACAGGGGAACTATGGCTACACCTTC
CDR3 protein: CASSQDLQGNYGYTF

V gene: TRBV7-3
J gene: TRBJ1-2
D gene: -
clone size: -
CDR3 DNA: TGTGCCAGCAGCCCGGGGGGAAGCAACTATGGCTACACCTTC
CDR3 protein: CASSPGGSNYGYTF

V gene: TRBV30
J gene: TRBJ1-2
D gene: -
clone size: -
CDR3 DNA: TGTGCCTGGAGGGTTCTCTATGGCTACACCTTC
CDR3 protein: CAWRVLYGYTF

V gene: TRBV27
J gene: TRBJ1-1
D gene: -
clone size: -
CDR3 DNA: TGTGCCTCCTGGGGTATGAACACTGAAGCTTTCTTT
CDR3 protein: CASWGMNTEAFF

V gene: TRBV6-2/TRBV6-3
J gene: TRBJ2-3
D gene: -
clone size: -
CDR3 DNA: TGTGCCAGCAGTCTCCAAGGCGGTAACGCGGATACGCAGTATTTT
CDR3 protein: CASSLQGGNADTQYF

V gene: TRBV7-2
J gene: TRBJ1-6
D gene: -
clone size: -
CDR3 DNA: TGTGCCAGCAGCTTATGGGGCCCAGGGGTGGATTCACCCCTCCACTTT
CDR3 protein: CASSLWGPGVDSPLHF

V gene: TRBV6-5
J gene: TRBJ1-5
D gene: -
clone size: -
CDR3 DNA: TGTGCCAGCAGTTACTCCCGGGACCCCTATCAGCCCCAGCATTTT
CDR3 protein: CASSYSRDPYQPQHF

V gene: TRBV4-1
J gene: TRBJ1-1
D gene: TRBD1
clone size: -
CDR3 DNA: TGCGCCAGCAGCCAAGACGGCAGGGGGCTCACTGAAGCTTTCTTT
CDR3 protein: CASSQDGRGLTEAFF

V gene: TRBV29-1
J gene: TRBJ1-2
D gene: -
clone size: once
CDR3 DNA: TGCAGCGTTGAAGTACAGGGTCGCTACACCTTC
CDR3 protein: CSVEVQGRYTF

V gene: TRBV6-5
J gene: TRBJ1-4
D gene: -
clone size: -
CDR3 DNA: TGTGCCAGCAGCCGGCGGGCTCGGGAAAAACTGTTTTTT
CDR3 protein: CASSRRAREKLFF

V gene: TRBV19
J gene: TRBJ1-5
D gene: -
clone size: -
CDR3 DNA: TGTGCCAGTAGTATAGTGGGGGGCAATCAGCCCCAGCATTTT
CDR3 protein: CASSIVGGNQPQHF

V gene: TRBV7-3
J gene: TRBJ1-6
D gene: -
clone size: -
CDR3 DNA: TGTGCCAGCAGCTTGAGGGAGAGTAATTCACCCCTCCACTTT
CDR3 protein: CASSLRESNSPLHF

V gene: TRBV6-2/TRBV6-3
J gene: TRBJ1-4
D gene: -
clone size: -
CDR3 DNA: TGTGCCAGCAGTATCGAAGTTGCAACTAATGAAAAACTGTTTTTT
CDR3 protein: CASSIEVATNEKLFF

V gene: TRBV11-2
J gene: TRBJ1-2
D gene: -
clone size: -
CDR3 DNA: TGTGCCAGCAGCTTAGTTCAGGGTTTCTATGGCTACACCTTC
CDR3 protein: CASSLVQGFYGYTF

V gene: TRBV5-1
J gene: TRBJ2-1
D gene: -
clone size: -
CDR3 DNA: TGCGCCAGCAGCTTGGCCGTGCTATCCAATGAGCAGTTCTTC
CDR3 protein: CASSLAVLSNEQFF

V gene: TRBV28
J gene: TRBJ1-3
D gene: -
clone size: -
CDR3 DNA: TGTGCCAGCAGTGACGTAGGTATTGGAAACACCATATATTTT
CDR3 protein: CASSDVGIGNTIYF

V gene: TRBV30
J gene: TRBJ1-2
D gene: -
clone size: -
CDR3 DNA: TGTGCCTGGAGTGCAGGGTATGGCTACACCTTC
CDR3 protein: CAWSAGYGYTF

V gene: TRBV13
J gene: TRBJ2-1
D gene: TRBD2
clone size: -
CDR3 DNA: TGTGCCAGCAGCCCTACCGTGGGCGGGGGATCCGACAATGAGCAGTTCTTC
CDR3 protein: CASSPTVGGGSDNEQFF

V gene: TRBV2
J gene: TRBJ1-1
D gene: -
clone size: -
CDR3 DNA: TGTGCCAGCAGCGAATCCTGGACTGAAGCTTTCTTT
CDR3 protein: CASSESWTEAFF

V gene: TRBV9
J gene: TRBJ2-3
D gene: TRBD1
clone size: -
CDR3 DNA: TGTGCCAGCAGCGCGTACAGGGGTGGCACAGATACGCAGTATTTT
CDR3 protein: CASSAYRGGTDTQYF

V gene: TRBV12-2
J gene: TRBJ1-2
D gene: -
clone size: -
CDR3 DNA: TGTGCAAGTTATGGGACAGCATTCTATGGCTACACCTTC
CDR3 protein: CASYGTAFYGYTF

V gene: TRBV30
J gene: TRBJ1-5
D gene: -
clone size: -
CDR3 DNA: TGTGCCTGGAGCTGGTCCTCGGGAGGCAATCAGCCCCAGCATTTT
CDR3 protein: CAWSWSSGGNQPQHF

V gene: TRBV18
J gene: TRBJ2-5
D gene: -
clone size: -
CDR3 DNA: TGTGCCAGCTCACGGACGATCCAAGAGACCCAGTACTTC
CDR3 protein: CASSRTIQETQYF

V gene: TRBV7-8
J gene: TRBJ2-1
D gene: TRBD2
clone size: -
CDR3 DNA: TGTGCCAGCAGCTTCTCGACTAGCGGGGGGTACAATGAGCAGTTCTTC
CDR3 protein: CASSFSTSGGYNEQFF